This TCR beta chain appears in the sequencing data of a study of shared clonotypes between healthy human individuals. Regarding the study as a whole: Non-shared clonotypes displayed generation probabilities falling below those of clonotypes present in all four donors.

Details on this clone: Its specificity is unknown.

Deep level was the assay's run setting. Generated by immunoSEQ multiplex PCR, the TCRdb table keeps only in-frame clones and is missing some. Among roughly 600,000 clones, more than 95% were seen once, and the ten largest hold approximately 0.33%. CDR3 size: 17 residues. V shed 6 bases, J shed 0 bases, and the junction held 11 bases outside the gene matches. Germline values: CDR1 PRHDT, CDR2 FYEKMQ (reference sequence). Positive CCR7 selection of CD45RO-negative cells yielded the naive CD8 cells, and terminally differentiated effector memory CD45RA+ cells were excluded. Every contributor of samples was a Caucasian grown-up residing in Nashville, Tennessee.

The chain joins TRBV13 to TRBJ2-7; 10 nucleotides agree with TRBD2. Material for sequencing was naive CD8+ T cells sorted from blood. The TCR was taken from a man aged 30 to 45 in good health. Written as DNA, the CDR3 is TGTGCCAGCAGTTCGAAGACTAGCGGGCTTCCCTCCTACGAGCAGTACTTC. Encoded protein: CASSSKTSGLPSYEQYF. The full variable domain, in which reference TRBV13 and TRBJ2-7 provide the parts outside the CDR3, is AAGVIQSPRHLIKEKRETATLKCYPIPRHDTVYWYQQGPGQDPQFLISFYEKMQSDKGSIPDRFSAQQFSDYHSELNMSSLELGDSALYFCASSSKTSGLPSYEQYFGPGTRLTVT.